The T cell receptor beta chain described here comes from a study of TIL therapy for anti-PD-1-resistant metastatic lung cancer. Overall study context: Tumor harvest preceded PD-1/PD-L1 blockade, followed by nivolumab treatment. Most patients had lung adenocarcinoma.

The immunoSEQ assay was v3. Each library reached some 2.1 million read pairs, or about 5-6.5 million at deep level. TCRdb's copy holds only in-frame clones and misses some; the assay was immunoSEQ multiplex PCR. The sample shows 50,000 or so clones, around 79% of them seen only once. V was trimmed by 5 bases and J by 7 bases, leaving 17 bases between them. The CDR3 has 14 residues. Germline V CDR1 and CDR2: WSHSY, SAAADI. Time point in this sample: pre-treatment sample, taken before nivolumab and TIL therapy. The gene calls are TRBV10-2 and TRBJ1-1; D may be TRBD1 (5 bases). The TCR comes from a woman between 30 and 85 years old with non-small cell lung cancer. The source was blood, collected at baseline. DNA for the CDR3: TGCGCCAGCAGTATCAGCAGGGCCGTGTTTGAAGCTTTCTTT. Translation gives CASSISRAVFEAFF.